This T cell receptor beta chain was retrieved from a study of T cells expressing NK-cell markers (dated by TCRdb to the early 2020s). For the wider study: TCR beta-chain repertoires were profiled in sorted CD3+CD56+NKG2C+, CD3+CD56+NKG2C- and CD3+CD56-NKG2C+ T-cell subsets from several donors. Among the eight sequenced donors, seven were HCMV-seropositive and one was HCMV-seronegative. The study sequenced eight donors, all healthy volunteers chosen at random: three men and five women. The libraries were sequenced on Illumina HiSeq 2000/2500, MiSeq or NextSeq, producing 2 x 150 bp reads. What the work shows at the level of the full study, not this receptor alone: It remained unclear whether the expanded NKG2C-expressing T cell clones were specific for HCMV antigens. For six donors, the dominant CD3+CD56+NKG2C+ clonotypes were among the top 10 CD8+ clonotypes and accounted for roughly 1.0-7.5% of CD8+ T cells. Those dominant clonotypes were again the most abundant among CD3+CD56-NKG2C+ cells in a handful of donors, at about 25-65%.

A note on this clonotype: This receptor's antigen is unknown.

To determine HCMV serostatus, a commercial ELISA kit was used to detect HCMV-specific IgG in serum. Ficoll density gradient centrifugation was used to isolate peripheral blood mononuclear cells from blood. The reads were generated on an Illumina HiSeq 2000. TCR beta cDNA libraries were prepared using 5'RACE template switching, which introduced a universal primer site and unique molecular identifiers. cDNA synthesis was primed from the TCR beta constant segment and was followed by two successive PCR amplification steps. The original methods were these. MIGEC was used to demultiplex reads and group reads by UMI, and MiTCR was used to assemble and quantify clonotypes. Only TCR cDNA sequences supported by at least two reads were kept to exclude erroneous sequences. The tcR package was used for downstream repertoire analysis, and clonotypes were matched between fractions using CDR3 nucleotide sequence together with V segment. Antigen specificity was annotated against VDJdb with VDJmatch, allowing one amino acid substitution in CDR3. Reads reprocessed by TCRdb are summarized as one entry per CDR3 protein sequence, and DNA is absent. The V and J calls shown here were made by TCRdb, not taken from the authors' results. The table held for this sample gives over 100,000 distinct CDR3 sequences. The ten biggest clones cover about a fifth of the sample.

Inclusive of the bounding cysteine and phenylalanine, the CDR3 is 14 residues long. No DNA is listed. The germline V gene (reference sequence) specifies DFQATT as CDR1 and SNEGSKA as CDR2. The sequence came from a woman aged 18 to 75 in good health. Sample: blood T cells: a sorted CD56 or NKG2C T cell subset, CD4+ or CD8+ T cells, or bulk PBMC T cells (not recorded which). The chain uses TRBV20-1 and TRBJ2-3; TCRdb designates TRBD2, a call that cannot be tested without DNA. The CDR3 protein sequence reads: CSATSGGGTDTQYF.